These 11 T cell receptor beta chains originate from one sample sequenced in a study of somatic mutations in cytotoxic T cells in rheumatoid arthritis. TCRdb's copy holds only in-frame clones and misses some; the assay was immunoSEQ multiplex PCR. The sample contains more than 35,000 clones, approximately 84% of which appear only once. The specimen was CD8+ T cells sorted from blood. These receptor sequences come from a man aged 35 to 55 in good health.

Only one count was recorded for this clone. The V gene is TRBV15, the J gene TRBJ2-3; no clear D gene. Germline assignment: CDR1 LNHNV and CDR2 YYDKDF (reference sequence). Deletions cut 5 bases from V and 0 bases from J, with 6 bases between. This CDR3 has 13 residues. The CDR3 spells CATSGDSTDTQYF. In DNA form, the CDR3 reads TGTGCCACCAGCGGCGACAGCACAGATACGCAGTATTTT.

The rearrangement uses TRBV2 and TRBJ2-7; TRBD1 is a possible D gene (6 bases). This CDR3 is built from 13 residues. CDR1 SNHLY and CDR2 FYNNEI come from the germline V gene. This CDR3 is CVFRDEAGEEQYF. DNA for the CDR3: TGTGTCTTCCGTGACGAGGCAGGGGAAGAGCAGTACTTC.

The chain employs TRBV27 and TRBJ2-2, with 12 nucleotides matching TRBD2. The CDR3 is made up of 18 amino acids. Per the germline V gene, CDR1 is MNHEY and CDR2 is SMNVEV (reference sequence). V shed 0 bases, J shed 7 bases, and the junction held 9 bases outside the gene matches. CDR3 DNA sequence: TGTGCCAGCAGTTTATCTTGGACTAGCGGGATTCGGGGCGGGGAGCTGTTTTTT. Its translation is CASSLSWTSGIRGGELFF.

In this sample, this clone turned up a few times. The genes are TRBV19 and TRBJ2-7; 7 bases line up with TRBD1. The junction had 7 bases not matched to a gene; V was cut back by 5 bases and J by 6 bases. Germline V gene lookup returns CDR1 LNHDA and CDR2 SQIVND (reference sequence). The CDR3 has 13 amino acids. The chain's CDR3 is CASSLTGSAEQYF. As DNA, the CDR3 is TGTGCCAGTAGTTTGACAGGGTCGGCCGAGCAGTACTTC.

The chain joins TRBV21-1 to TRBJ1-6; the D call of TRBD1 is as the table states it, not checked on the DNA. TRBV21-1 is a listed pseudogene. The CDR3 has 16 amino acids. CDR3 DNA: TGTGCCAGCAGCAACGGGGCAACAGGGGAGAATTCACCCCTCCACTTT. This encodes CASSNGATGENSPLHF.

This chain connects TRBV29-1 to TRBJ1-4, with D maybe TRBD1 (5 bases). CDR1 is SQVTM and CDR2 is ANQGSEA in the germline V gene. The CDR3 consists of 12 residues. Trimming left V 7 bases short and J 7 bases short, with 13 bases between. The CDR3: CSADPGGEKLFF. The CDR3 nucleotides read TGCAGCGCTGACCCGGGGGGTGAAAAACTGTTTTTT.

The chain recombines TRBV29-1 with TRBJ1-1; 8 bases map to TRBD1. Germline V gene data show CDR1 as SQVTM and CDR2 as ANQGSEA. This CDR3 is built from 15 residues. V shed 6 bases and J 0 bases; nucleotides not matched to a gene: 9. The CDR3 DNA follows: TGCAGCGTAACCGGGACAGGAGGTATGAACACTGAAGCTTTCTTT. This gives the protein CSVTGTGGMNTEAFF.

This clone was observed a handful of times. The chain joins TRBV2 to TRBJ1-4, with D unclear. Germline V gives CDR1 SNHLY, CDR2 FYNNEI. V gave up 4 bases and J gave up 5 bases, with 8 bases separating them. The CDR3 has 13 amino acids. The CDR3 here is CASSGGPNEKLFF. DNA of the CDR3: TGTGCCAGCAGTGGCGGACCAAATGAAAAACTGTTTTTT.

V usage is TRBV28 and J usage is TRBJ2-7; tentative D call: TRBD1 (5 bases). In germline, CDR1 is MDHEN, CDR2 SYDVKM. There are 16 residues in the CDR3. Trimming removed 6 bases from V and 5 bases from J, with 23 bases in between. The CDR3 loop reads CASSSLMDQGMDEQYF. CDR3 DNA sequence: TGTGCCAGCAGCTCCCTGATGGATCAGGGTATGGACGAGCAGTACTTC. Full variable domain (missing parts from reference TRBV28 and TRBJ2-7): DVKVTQSSRYLVKRTGEKVFLECVQDMDHENMFWYRQDPGLGLRLIYFSYDVKMKEKGDIPEGYSVSREKKERFSLILESASTNQTSMYLCASSSLMDQGMDEQYFGPGTRLTVT.

The J gene is TRBJ1-1, the V gene TRBV5-5; no reliable D call. The CDR3 has 14 amino acids. The V and J ends lost 1 base and 4 bases respectively, with 11 bases between them. Germline loops: CDR1 SGHKS, CDR2 YYEKEE (reference sequence). The CDR3 reads CASSLIPSGTEAFF. As DNA, the CDR3 is TGTGCCAGCAGCTTGATTCCATCTGGCACTGAAGCTTTCTTT.

The chain uses TRBV6-1 and TRBJ2-2, with 8 bases that match TRBD1. Germline trimming cut 10 bases from V and 6 bases from J; bases unmatched to any gene: 10. The CDR3 is 14 amino acids. CDR1 MNHNS and CDR2 SASEGT come from the germline V gene. The CDR3 bases are TGTGCCACAGAACCGACAGGGGACCCCGGGGAGCTGTTTTTT. Translation: CATEPTGDPGELFF.